This T cell receptor beta chain was recovered during a study of T cells in Graves' hyperthyroidism and ophthalmopathy. Across the whole study: Peripheral blood was collected at initial diagnosis, before any treatment.

Study results and limitations: Separation of ophthalmopathy from stable hyperthyroidism was achieved by a 13 V-J model.

This clonotype was counted a few times. Its antigen is unknown. The investigators amplified TCR beta CDR3 regions from RNA transcripts. HTBI primers drove first-round RT-PCR of the TCR CDR3. TCRdb analysed the multiplex PCR reads with MiXCR anew, one entry per CDR3 protein. This sample carries 350,000 or so distinct CDR3 sequences, roughly 18% of them seen once, and the ten largest clones take 45% to 50%. Material: blood. The source is a woman aged 45-60 years with Graves' hyperthyroidism.

CDR3 residues: CAWSGGTFRSNQPQHF. CDR3 in DNA: TGTGCCTGGAGTGGCGGGACCTTCAGGAGCAATCAGCCCCAGCATTTT. The chain joins TRBV30 to TRBJ1-5; D perhaps matches TRBD1 (5 bases). Germline CDR1 GTSNPN, CDR2 SVGIG (reference sequence). The CDR3 sequence is 16 residues long. V lost 1 base and J lost 1, with 14 bases in between.